This TCR beta chain was sequenced for a study of OX40 agonist ivuxolimab in advanced cancers. In regard to this clone: The antigen remains undetermined. This CDR3 is also generated by other DNA sequences in the sample.

The V end was cut by 0 bases, the J end by 1 base, with 5 bases between. The CDR3 covers 13 residues. Germline-derived CDR1 and CDR2 are SGHRS and YFSETQ. TCRdb keeps only in-frame clones here, not all; method: immunoSEQ multiplex PCR. This table has about 41,000 clones, about 87% appearing once. Study-wide points: Normalized expansion of T-cell clones was also low for some nonresponders. There was clonal expansion of CD4+ and CD8+ blood T cells by week 6 at 0.1 to 3.0 mg/kg.

J is TRBJ2-7 and V is TRBV5-1; D is unclear. This TCR was sampled from an adult with an advanced solid tumor such as melanoma, head and neck, liver or kidney cancer. Here the sequenced sample was CD4+ or CD8+ T cells sorted from blood, taken in a trial of the OX40 agonist ivuxolimab. The CDR3 DNA is TGCGCCAGCAGCTTGGAACAATCCTACGAGCAGTACTTC. It translates to CASSLEQSYEQYF.